The 28 T cell receptor beta chains presented below share a single source sample, sequenced in a study of T cells in localized non-small cell lung cancer. Generated by immunoSEQ multiplex PCR, the TCRdb table keeps only in-frame clones and is missing some. Here the sample spans over 45,000 clones, 80% to 90% being singletons. This material consisted of peripheral blood, taken before any cancer treatment. These receptor sequences come from a man aged 40 to 75 with stage I squamous cell lung carcinoma.

V and J are TRBV7-2 and TRBJ2-5; the D call may be TRBD1 or TRBD2 (6 bases each). With 3 bases removed from V and 5 bases from J, the gap between germline ends came to 10 bases. Germline CDR1 is SGHTA and CDR2 is FQGNSA. This CDR3 has 13 residues. CDR3: CASSFGGGETQYF. The CDR3 DNA is TGTGCCAGCAGCTTCGGGGGCGGGGAGACCCAGTACTTC.

The chain has TRBV5-1 and TRBJ2-1, with 7 bases that match TRBD1. Per germline, CDR1 SGHRS and CDR2 YFSETQ. This CDR3 has 13 amino acids. J lost 3 bases, V lost 4 bases, and 1 base had no gene match. The CDR3 spells CASSRDSYNEQFF. The CDR3 DNA follows: TGCGCCAGCAGCCGGGACAGCTACAATGAGCAGTTCTTC. Supplemented by reference TRBV5-1 and TRBJ2-1, the full variable domain reads KAGVTQTPRYLIKTRGQQVTLSCSPISGHRSVSWYQQTPGQGLQFLFEYFSETQRNKGNFPGRFSGRQFSNSRSEMNVSTLELGDSALYLCASSRDSYNEQFFGPGTRLTVL.

V and J are TRBV5-4 and TRBJ2-7; 10 nucleotides align to TRBD2. CDR1 and CDR2 (germline): SGHNT, YYREEE (reference sequence). This CDR3 is 14 amino acids long. V lost 4 bases and J lost 4; bases outside the gene matches: 5. CDR3 loop: CASSQGLAEYEQYF. The CDR3 nucleotides are TGTGCCAGCAGCCAAGGACTAGCGGAATACGAGCAGTACTTC.

The chain is built from TRBV6-6 and TRBJ2-1, with D unresolved. Germline-derived CDR1 and CDR2 are MNHNY and SVGAGI (reference sequence). The CDR3 has 16 residues. Between the trimmed V and J ends, which lost 2 bases and 7 bases, there was a span of 18 bases. The CDR3, as DNA: TGTGCCAGCAGTTACGACGGGCTGGCCCCTGGGAATGAGCAGTTCTTC. Its protein product is CASSYDGLAPGNEQFF.

The chain links TRBV11-2 to TRBJ2-7; possibly TRBD2 for D (6 bases). This CDR3 has 13 residues. V lost 5 bases and J lost 5, with 13 bases in between. Germline V lookup: CDR1 SGHAT, CDR2 FQNNGV. CDR3 DNA: TGTGCCAGCAGCGCGGGACGTAGGAACGAGCAGTACTTC. Its translation is CASSAGRRNEQYF.

The chain recombines TRBV27 with TRBJ2-7; TRBD2 matches 7 bases. CDR3 length: 14 residues. V trimming: 6 bases; J trimming: 2 bases; junction bases outside the gene matches: 7. Germline-derived CDR1 and CDR2 are MNHEY and SMNVEV (reference sequence). CDR3 region: CASRLSGATYEQYF. The CDR3 nucleotides are TGTGCCAGCAGGTTGAGCGGGGCCACCTACGAGCAGTACTTC.

The V gene is TRBV30, the J gene TRBJ1-6; D gene unclear. Trimming stripped 4 bases from V and 8 bases from J, with 9 bases between. CDR3 length equals 12 residues. Per the germline V gene, CDR1 is GTSNPN and CDR2 is SVGIG (reference sequence). CDR3 sequence (DNA): TGTGCCTGGACCGCGACTGATTCACCCCTCCACTTT. It specifies CAWTATDSPLHF.

Written as DNA, the CDR3 is TGTGCCAGTAGTGCCCAGCGGGGTTCTACCGAGCAGTACTTC. Protein: CASSAQRGSTEQYF. This chain connects TRBV19 to TRBJ2-7; TRBD2 agrees at 7 bases. V dropped 5 bases and J dropped 6; count of bases not matched to a gene: 10. This CDR3 region has 14 residues. Germline V gene data show CDR1 as LNHDA and CDR2 as SQIVND (reference sequence).

This chain uses TRBV6-5 with TRBJ1-2; D is unresolved. The CDR3 covers 14 residues. The germline V gene encodes CDR1 MNHEY and CDR2 SVGAGI. The germline V and J ends were trimmed by 2 bases and 10 bases, with 17 bases remaining between them. CDR3 amino acids: CASSYEAHLGNYTF. DNA for the CDR3: TGTGCCAGCAGTTACGAAGCACATCTCGGAAACTACACCTTC.

The chain carries TRBV5-4 and TRBJ2-2, with a weak D call TRBD2 (5 bases). CDR1 and CDR2 from the germline V gene are SGHNT and YYREEE (reference sequence). This CDR3 comprises 15 residues. V lost 4 bases and J lost 2, with 12 bases in between. CDR3 in amino acids: CASSRESLNTGELFF. The CDR3 nucleotides read TGTGCCAGCAGCAGGGAGAGCTTAAACACCGGGGAGCTGTTTTTT.

The CDR3 sequence: CASTSGRSYNEQFF. CDR3 sequence (DNA): TGTGCCAGCACAAGCGGGAGGTCCTACAATGAGCAGTTCTTC. The V call is TRBV28, the J call TRBJ2-1; TRBD2 agrees at 9 bases. CDR1 MDHEN and CDR2 SYDVKM come from the germline V gene. The length of the CDR3 is 14 residues. V dropped 7 bases and J dropped 1; count of bases not matched to a gene: 2.

The chain recombines TRBV29-1 with TRBJ2-3, with 8 bases matching TRBD2. Germline V gene data show CDR1 as SQVTM and CDR2 as ANQGSEA. The ends lost 7 bases at V and 8 bases at J; junction bases unmatched: 14. The CDR3 loop spans 14 amino acids. CDR3 bases: TGCAGCGCGGATCTCCCCGGGAGGGCCAGTACGCAGTATTTT. Translated, it gives CSADLPGRASTQYF.

The gene calls are TRBV19 and TRBJ1-2, with 8 bases that match TRBD1. Germline CDR1 and CDR2: LNHDA and SQIVND (reference sequence). This CDR3 has 14 residues. J was trimmed by 4 bases and V by 5 bases; bases with no gene match: 6. CDR3 sequence reads: CASSPDRDFYGYTF. DNA for the CDR3: TGTGCCAGTAGTCCGGACAGGGATTTCTATGGCTACACCTTC.

This chain connects TRBV7-2 to TRBJ2-3; 9 positions match TRBD2. With 5 bases clipped from V and 2 bases from J, the junction kept 17 bases outside the gene matches. CDR3 length: 19 amino acids. The germline V gene has CDR1 SGHTA and CDR2 FQGNSA. The CDR3 bases are TGTGCCAGCAGCCCCCAGAGGGCCTTAGCGGGAGTGGCCACAGATACGCAGTATTTT. This encodes CASSPQRALAGVATDTQYF.

This clone was seen a single time. V is TRBV5-5 and J is TRBJ2-2, with 8 bases matching TRBD1. Unmatched junction bases numbered 9, after V lost 6 bases and J lost 5 bases. The CDR3 loop spans 15 amino acids. Germline assignment: CDR1 SGHKS and CDR2 YYEKEE (reference sequence). CDR3 DNA: TGTGCCAGCACTCCAGGGGGCGCGGAAACCGGGGAGCTGTTTTTT. This gives the protein CASTPGGAETGELFF.

The chain combines TRBV7-2 with TRBJ1-5; D is possibly TRBD1 (5 bases). Looked up from germline, CDR1 is SGHTA and CDR2 is FQGNSA. The CDR3 loop spans 16 amino acids. V lost 5 bases and J lost 6, with 20 bases in between. CDR3 DNA sequence: TGTGCCAGCAGCCCTAATGGGGGGAGTCCAGGTCAGCCCCAGCATTTT. Translated: CASSPNGGSPGQPQHF. Full variable domain (outside the CDR3, taken from reference TRBV7-2 and TRBJ1-5): GAGVSQSPSNKVTEKGKDVELRCDPISGHTALYWYRQSLGQGLEFLIYFQGNSAPDKSGLPSDRFSAERTGGSVSTLTIQRTQQEDSAVYLCASSPNGGSPGQPQHFGDGTRLSIL.

The chain recombines TRBV9 with TRBJ2-3; weak D call: TRBD2 (7 bases). Germline V gene lookup returns CDR1 SGDLS and CDR2 YYNGEE. This CDR3 contains 11 residues. Trimming stripped 3 bases from V and 13 bases from J, with 12 bases between. The CDR3 sequence is CASSEGGKKYF. CDR3 nucleotide sequence: TGTGCCAGCAGCGAGGGGGGGAAGAAGTATTTT.

The chain recombines TRBV30 with TRBJ2-1; possibly TRBD1 for D (6 bases). In germline, CDR1 is GTSNPN, CDR2 SVGIG (reference sequence). V dropped 0 bases and J dropped 8 bases, with 14 bases sitting between them. The length of the CDR3 is 14 residues. The CDR3: CAWSVTTGVDEQFF. In DNA form, the CDR3 reads TGTGCCTGGAGTGTAACGACAGGAGTCGATGAGCAGTTCTTC. The full variable domain, completed using reference TRBV30 and TRBJ2-1, is SQTIHQWPATLVQPVGSPLSLECTVEGTSNPNLYWYRQAAGRGLQLLFYSVGIGQISSEVPQNLSASRPQDRQFILSSKKLLLSDSGFYLCAWSVTTGVDEQFFGPGTRLTVL.

V and J are TRBV30 and TRBJ2-7; either TRBD1 or TRBD2 may supply D (6 bases each). This CDR3 has 14 residues. Looked up from germline, CDR1 is GTSNPN and CDR2 is SVGIG (reference sequence). Trimming took 2 bases from V and 3 from J, leaving 14 bases between them. CDR3 residues: CAWSLGGQGYEQYF. CDR3 coding DNA: TGTGCCTGGAGTCTTGGGGGGCAGGGCTACGAGCAGTACTTC.

This clone was observed a few times. This chain connects TRBV19 to TRBJ1-2; 9 bases map to TRBD1. The J segment lost 7 bases and the V segment lost 7 bases, leaving 10 bases of the junction unmatched. There are 14 residues in the CDR3. Per germline, CDR1 LNHDA and CDR2 SQIVND (reference sequence). The CDR3 sequence is CASTERDRVLGYTF. The DNA of the CDR3 is TGTGCCAGTACCGAGAGGGACAGGGTTCTTGGCTACACCTTC. Supplemented by reference TRBV19 and TRBJ1-2, the full variable domain reads DGGITQSPKYLFRKEGQNVTLSCEQNLNHDAMYWYRQDPGQGLRLIYYSQIVNDFQKGDIAEGYSVSREKKESFPLTVTSAQKNPTAFYLCASTERDRVLGYTFGSGTRLTVV.

V is TRBV7-6 and J is TRBJ1-3; unclear D gene. Trimming pared 1 base from V and 0 bases from J, leaving 7 bases between. CDR3 length equals 15 residues. CDR1 and CDR2 from the germline V gene are SGHVS and FNYEAQ. This CDR3 is CASSLDTDSGNTIYF. The CDR3 DNA reads TGTGCCAGCAGCTTAGACACTGACTCTGGAAACACCATATATTTT.

The chain combines TRBV7-9 with TRBJ1-5, with D possibly TRBD1 on 5 matching bases. This CDR3 is 12 amino acids long. Germline lookup yields CDR1 SEHNR and CDR2 FQNEAQ (reference sequence). The V and J ends lost 8 bases and 7 bases respectively, with 12 bases between them. The CDR3: CASSRGRQPQHF. The CDR3 nucleotides are TGTGCCAGCTCGCGGGGGAGGCAGCCCCAGCATTTT.

This clone was counted a single time. CDR3 coding DNA: TGTGCCAGCAGCTTGGCAATTTACGAGCAGTACTTC. Its translation is CASSLAIYEQYF. The gene calls are TRBV5-8 and TRBJ2-7; D is unclear. The V end was cut by 0 bases, the J end by 4 bases, with 5 bases between. This CDR3 has 12 residues. CDR1 and CDR2 (germline): SGHTS, YDEGEE.

The chain has TRBV7-9 and TRBJ2-6; D gene uncertain. V lost 4 bases and J lost 0, with 4 bases in between. Per germline, CDR1 SEHNR and CDR2 FQNEAQ (reference sequence). CDR3 size: 14 residues. CDR3 coding DNA: TGTGCCAGCAGCTCCCTCTCTGGGGCCAACGTCCTGACTTTC. Translated, it gives CASSSLSGANVLTF.

This clone was seen only once. V is TRBV6-6 and J is TRBJ1-5; 7 nucleotides line up with TRBD1. CDR3 length: 15 residues. The V gene's germline CDR1 is MNHNY and CDR2 SVGAGI (reference sequence). The V gene end was trimmed by 4 bases and the J gene end by 5 bases; junction bases not matched to a gene: 8. This CDR3 is CASSSAWDSHQPQHF. CDR3 coding DNA: TGTGCCAGCAGTTCCGCCTGGGACAGTCATCAGCCCCAGCATTTT.

The rearrangement joins TRBV15 to TRBJ2-3, with 7 positions matching TRBD2. The CDR3 extends over 15 amino acids. Trimming took 4 bases from V and 3 from J; bases not matched to a gene: 7. The V gene's germline CDR1 is LNHNV and CDR2 YYDKDF (reference sequence). The CDR3 DNA is TGTGCCACCAGCAAAGGACTAGGATCAACAGATACGCAGTATTTT. Encoded protein: CATSKGLGSTDTQYF.

The chain is built from TRBV7-2 and TRBJ1-5; no definite D call. Germline V lookup: CDR1 SGHTA, CDR2 FQGNSA. The CDR3 is 12 residues long. Deletions cut 3 bases from V and 7 bases from J, with 7 bases between. CDR3 residues: CASSFLLQPQHF. As DNA, the CDR3 is TGTGCCAGCAGCTTTCTCTTACAGCCCCAGCATTTT.

J is TRBJ2-1 and V is TRBV7-8, with TRBD1 matching 11 bases. Unmatched junction bases numbered 19, after V lost 8 bases and J lost 10 bases. This CDR3 has 17 amino acids. From germline, CDR1 is SGHVS and CDR2 FQNEAQ. In DNA, the CDR3 is TGTGCCAGCCTCCCCGGGACAGGGGGTACCGGAGGCGGCGAGCAGTTCTTC. Residues: CASLPGTGGTGGGEQFF.